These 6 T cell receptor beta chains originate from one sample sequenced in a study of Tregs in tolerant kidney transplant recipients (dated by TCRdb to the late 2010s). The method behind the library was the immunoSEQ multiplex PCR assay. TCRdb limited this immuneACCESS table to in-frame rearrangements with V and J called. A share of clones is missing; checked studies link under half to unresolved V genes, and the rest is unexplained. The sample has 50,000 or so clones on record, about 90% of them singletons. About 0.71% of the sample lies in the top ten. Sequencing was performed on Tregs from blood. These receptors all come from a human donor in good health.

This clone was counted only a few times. CDR3 region: CASSYNYGYTF. The CDR3 nucleotides read TGTGCCAGCAGCTATAACTATGGCTACACCTTC. The chain joins TRBV5-4 to TRBJ1-2; no definite D call. The CDR3 is 11 amino acids. V was cut by 3 bases and J by 1 base, with 1 base left in between. CDR1 SGHNT and CDR2 YYREEE come from the germline V gene (reference sequence).

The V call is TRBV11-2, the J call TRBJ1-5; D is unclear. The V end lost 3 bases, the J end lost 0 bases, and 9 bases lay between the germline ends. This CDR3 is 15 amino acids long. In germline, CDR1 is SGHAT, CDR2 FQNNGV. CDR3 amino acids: CASSLGGYSNQPQHF. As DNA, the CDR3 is TGTGCCAGCAGCTTGGGCGGGTATAGCAATCAGCCCCAGCATTTT.

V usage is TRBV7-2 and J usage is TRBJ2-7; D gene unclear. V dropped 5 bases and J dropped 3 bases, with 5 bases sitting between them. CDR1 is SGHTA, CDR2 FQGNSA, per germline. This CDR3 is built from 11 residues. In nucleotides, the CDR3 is TGTGCCAGCAGCCCGATCTACGAGCAGTACTTC. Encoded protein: CASSPIYEQYF.

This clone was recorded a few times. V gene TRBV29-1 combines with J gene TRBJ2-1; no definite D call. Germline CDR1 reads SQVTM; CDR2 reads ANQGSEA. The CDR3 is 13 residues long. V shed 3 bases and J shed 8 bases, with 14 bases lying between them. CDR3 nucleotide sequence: TGCAGCGTTGACGGATTCGGTTTGGATGAGCAGTTCTTC. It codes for CSVDGFGLDEQFF.

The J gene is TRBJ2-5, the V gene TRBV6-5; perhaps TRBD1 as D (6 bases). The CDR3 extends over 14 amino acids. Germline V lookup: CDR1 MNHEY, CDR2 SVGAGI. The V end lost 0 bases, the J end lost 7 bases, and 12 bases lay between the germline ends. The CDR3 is CASSYSTLGATQYF. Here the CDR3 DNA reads TGTGCCAGCAGTTACTCAACCTTGGGGGCGACCCAGTACTTC.

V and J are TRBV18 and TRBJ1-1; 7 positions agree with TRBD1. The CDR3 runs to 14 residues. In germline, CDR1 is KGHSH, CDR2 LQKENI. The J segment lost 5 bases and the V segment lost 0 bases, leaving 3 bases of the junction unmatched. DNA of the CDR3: TGTGCCAGCTCACCACCTGTCAGGGGGACTGAAGCTTTCTTT. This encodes CASSPPVRGTEAFF.